This TCR beta chain was documented in a study of blood T cell repertoires in COVID-19. About the research overall: PBMCs, B-cell-depleted T cells, or T cells were the source of the cDNA or gDNA that made up the material.

The CDR3 has 16 residues. Germline V gives CDR1 SGDLS, CDR2 YYNGEE. V lost 0 bases and J 7 bases, leaving 19 bases between the germline ends. This table comes from immunoSEQ multiplex PCR, and its TCRdb copy is limited to in-frame clones, with some not included. The sample lists over 50,000 clones, 70% to 90% occurring once. The chain uses TRBV9 and TRBJ1-1; weak D call: TRBD1 (6 bases). This TCR was recovered from a middle-aged woman with acute COVID-19. The sequenced sample consisted of PBMCs or T cells enriched from blood (not recorded which). CDR3 nucleotides: TGTGCCAGCAGCGTAGGCTTATTGGGGGCTGAAAGTGAAGCTTTCTTT. Residues: CASSVGLLGAESEAFF.